This T cell receptor beta chain was sequenced during a study of CD4 T cells in relation to SARS-CoV-2 and coronaviruses. Across the whole study: ViraFEST: approximately 10-day antigen culture of PBMCs, then TCR beta CDR3 sequencing. Convalescent patients were fewer than ten males and a handful of females; two were Hispanic. Study-level results: Pre-pandemic and post-infection samples never came from the same donor.

Sorted naive or memory CD4+ cells met CEF peptides for roughly 10 days. Only in-frame clones appear in the TCRdb table, and some are missing; sequencing was by immunoSEQ multiplex PCR. This table has approximately 40,000 clones, around 80% appearing once. About this clone itself: The target antigen is unknown.

The sequenced sample consisted of memory CD4+ T cells from PBMCs, cultured in vitro. This clonotype was obtained from an adult with COVID-19.

CDR3: CASSLQDSPLHF. The CDR3 region has the DNA TGTGCCAGCAGCTTGCAGGATTCACCCCTCCACTTT. The chain carries TRBV5-4 and TRBJ1-6; D remains ambiguous. This CDR3 contains 12 residues. Trimming left V 1 base short and J 8 bases short, with 4 bases between. Germline CDR1 and CDR2: SGHNT and YYREEE (reference sequence).